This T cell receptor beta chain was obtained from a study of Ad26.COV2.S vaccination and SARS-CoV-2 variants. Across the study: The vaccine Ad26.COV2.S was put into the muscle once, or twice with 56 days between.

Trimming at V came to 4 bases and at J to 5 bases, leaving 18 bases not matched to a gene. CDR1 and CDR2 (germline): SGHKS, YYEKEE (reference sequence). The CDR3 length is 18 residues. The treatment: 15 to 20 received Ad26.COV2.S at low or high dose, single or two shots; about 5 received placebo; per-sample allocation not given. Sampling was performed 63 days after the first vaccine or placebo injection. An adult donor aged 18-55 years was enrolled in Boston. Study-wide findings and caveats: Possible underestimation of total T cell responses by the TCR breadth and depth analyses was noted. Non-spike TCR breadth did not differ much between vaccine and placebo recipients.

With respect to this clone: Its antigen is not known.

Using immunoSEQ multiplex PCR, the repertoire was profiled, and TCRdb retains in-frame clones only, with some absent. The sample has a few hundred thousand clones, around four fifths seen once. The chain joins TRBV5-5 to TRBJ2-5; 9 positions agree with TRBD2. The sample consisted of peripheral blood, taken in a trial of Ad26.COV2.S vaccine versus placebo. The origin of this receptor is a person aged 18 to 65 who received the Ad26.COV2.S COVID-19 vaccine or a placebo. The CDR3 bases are TGTGCCAGCAGCCTCCTTCCAGGACTAGCGTCGAGTCAGGAGACCCAGTACTTC. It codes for CASSLLPGLASSQETQYF.